These T cell receptor beta chains were read from a single sample in a study of OX40 agonist ivuxolimab in advanced cancers. Sequencing was performed with immunoSEQ multiplex PCR; in TCRdb, only in-frame clones are kept and a portion is missing. The sample lists about 15,000 clones; roughly 60% were seen once. Sequenced here: CD4+ or CD8+ T cells sorted from blood, sampled in a trial of the OX40 agonist ivuxolimab. The receptors here all came from an adult with an advanced solid tumor such as melanoma, head and neck, liver or kidney cancer. The CDR3 runs from the conserved cysteine through the conserved F or W. The order of the fields is J gene, D gene, V gene, clone size, CDR3 protein, CDR3 DNA. D genes are given only for firm matches. For some rows the clone size is stated as once, few or many, or as a class when expanded; others skip it.

j_gene: TRBJ1-6; d_gene: TRBD1; v_gene: TRBV6-5; abundance: .; CDR3aa: CASSWTGNSPLHF; CDR3nt: TGTGCCAGCAGTTGGACAGGGAATTCACCCCTCCACTTT
j_gene: TRBJ2-1; d_gene: .; v_gene: TRBV7-9; abundance: .; CDR3aa: CASSPHGGGRRFF; CDR3nt: TGTGCCAGCAGCCCCCACGGGGGTGGTAGACGGTTCTTC
j_gene: TRBJ1-2; d_gene: TRBD1; v_gene: TRBV6-6; abundance: .; CDR3aa: CASTTGGAVKGYTF; CDR3nt: TGTGCCAGCACCACAGGGGGCGCCGTGAAAGGCTACACCTTC
j_gene: TRBJ2-7; d_gene: .; v_gene: TRBV6-1; abundance: few; CDR3aa: CASSEGFYEQYF; CDR3nt: TGTGCCAGCAGTGAAGGGTTTTACGAGCAGTACTTC
j_gene: TRBJ2-2; d_gene: .; v_gene: TRBV6-5; abundance: few; CDR3aa: CASSPEWSGELFF; CDR3nt: TGTGCCAGCAGCCCCGAATGGAGCGGGGAGCTGTTTTTT
j_gene: TRBJ2-1; d_gene: TRBD1; v_gene: TRBV7-9; abundance: .; CDR3aa: CASSLDRSNEQFF; CDR3nt: TGTGCCAGCAGCTTGGACAGGTCCAATGAGCAGTTCTTC
j_gene: TRBJ2-3; d_gene: .; v_gene: TRBV5-5; abundance: .; CDR3aa: CASSRAEYRTDTQYF; CDR3nt: TGTGCCAGCAGTCGGGCCGAGTATCGGACAGATACGCAGTATTTT
j_gene: TRBJ2-7; d_gene: .; v_gene: TRBV7-2; abundance: .; CDR3aa: CASSQDPSYEQYF; CDR3nt: TGTGCCAGCAGCCAAGACCCATCCTACGAGCAGTACTTC
j_gene: TRBJ1-1; d_gene: .; v_gene: TRBV5-4; abundance: .; CDR3aa: CASSFTGTEAFF; CDR3nt: TGTGCCAGCAGCTTCACAGGGACCGAAGCTTTCTTT
j_gene: TRBJ1-1; d_gene: .; v_gene: TRBV27; abundance: .; CDR3aa: CASSWRGSVNTEAFF; CDR3nt: TGTGCCAGCAGTTGGAGAGGGTCGGTGAACACTGAAGCTTTCTTT
j_gene: TRBJ2-1; d_gene: TRBD2; v_gene: TRBV11-1; abundance: few; CDR3aa: CASSLEAGGHNEQFF; CDR3nt: TGTGCCAGCAGCTTAGAAGCGGGGGGGCATAATGAGCAGTTCTTC
j_gene: TRBJ2-7; d_gene: TRBD2; v_gene: TRBV7-1; abundance: .; CDR3aa: CASSHGLAGSEQYF; CDR3nt: TGTGCCAGCAGCCATGGACTAGCGGGGAGCGAGCAGTACTTC
j_gene: TRBJ2-7; d_gene: .; v_gene: TRBV7-8; abundance: .; CDR3aa: CASSFRELTYEQYF; CDR3nt: TGTGCCAGCAGCTTCAGGGAATTAACCTACGAGCAGTACTTC
j_gene: TRBJ2-7; d_gene: .; v_gene: TRBV7-1; abundance: once; CDR3aa: CASSLSGDSSYEQYF; CDR3nt: TGTGCCAGCAGCTTATCGGGCGACAGTTCCTACGAGCAGTACTTC
j_gene: TRBJ2-3; d_gene: .; v_gene: TRBV2; abundance: .; CDR3aa: CASSEALGGTSTDTQYF; CDR3nt: TGTGCCAGCAGTGAAGCGCTTGGGGGTACTAGCACAGATACGCAGTATTTT
j_gene: TRBJ1-4; d_gene: .; v_gene: TRBV4-1; abundance: .; CDR3aa: CASSRDVLRDEKLFF; CDR3nt: TGCGCCAGCAGCCGAGACGTTCTTCGGGATGAAAAACTGTTTTTT
j_gene: TRBJ2-5; d_gene: .; v_gene: TRBV4-2; abundance: .; CDR3aa: CASSQESGGLLGTQYF; CDR3nt: TGTGCCAGCAGCCAAGAATCCGGGGGCCTCTTAGGGACCCAGTACTTC
j_gene: TRBJ2-7; d_gene: TRBD2; v_gene: TRBV2; abundance: .; CDR3aa: CASSGWDSGGLYEQYF; CDR3nt: TGTGCCAGCAGTGGGTGGGACAGCGGGGGGCTATACGAGCAGTACTTC
j_gene: TRBJ2-1; d_gene: TRBD2; v_gene: TRBV27; abundance: .; CDR3aa: CASSPSGGRYNEQFF; CDR3nt: TGTGCCAGCAGTCCCTCGGGGGGACGCTACAATGAGCAGTTCTTC
j_gene: TRBJ1-5; d_gene: .; v_gene: TRBV7-9; abundance: medium-sized; CDR3aa: CASSLGNQPQHF; CDR3nt: TGTGCCAGCAGCTTAGGTAATCAGCCCCAGCATTTT
j_gene: TRBJ1-6; d_gene: .; v_gene: TRBV11-2; abundance: medium-sized; CDR3aa: CASSPLHRDLHF; CDR3nt: TGTGCCAGCAGCCCCCTACACAGGGACCTCCACTTT
j_gene: TRBJ1-2; d_gene: .; v_gene: TRBV5-1; abundance: .; CDR3aa: CASSLDKGGDGYTF; CDR3nt: TGCGCCAGCAGCTTGGACAAGGGAGGCGATGGCTACACCTTC
j_gene: TRBJ2-3; d_gene: TRBD2; v_gene: TRBV19; abundance: few; CDR3aa: CASRTSGGDTQYF; CDR3nt: TGTGCCAGTAGGACTAGCGGGGGTGATACGCAGTATTTT
j_gene: TRBJ2-3; d_gene: TRBD1; v_gene: TRBV30; abundance: .; CDR3aa: CAWSAGTGGLTDTQYF; CDR3nt: TGTGCCTGGAGCGCCGGGACAGGGGGCTTGACAGATACGCAGTATTTT
j_gene: TRBJ2-7; d_gene: .; v_gene: TRBV6-1; abundance: medium-sized; CDR3aa: CASSEIRDSYEQYF; CDR3nt: TGTGCCAGCAGTGAAATCAGGGACTCCTACGAGCAGTACTTC